This section outlines one T cell receptor beta chain sequence together with its context. Its antigen is not identified. This record belongs to a study of cytomegalovirus exposure and HLA in healthy donors. Findings and caveats of the study: Based on reports, TCR beta sequences accurately predicted HLA-A and HLA-B alleles for most subjects. In a later analysis, TCR beta V- and J-gene trimming showed a link to a missense DCLRE1C variant. Later analysis suggested links between common viral pathogens and several top significant clusters.

This PCR relied on a set of 60 Vbeta primers and 13 Jbeta primers. TCRdb's copy holds only in-frame clones and misses some; the assay was immunoSEQ multiplex PCR. This repertoire shows around 78,000 clones, roughly 63% found once; its top ten account for 5.7%. All donors participated as healthy donors of bone marrow. This CDR3 has 14 residues. Germline V gene sequence: CDR1 MDHEN, CDR2 SYDVKM. Trimming cost V 3 bases and J 6 bases, with 15 bases left between them. This sequence joins TRBV28 and TRBJ2-7, with a weak D call TRBD2 (6 bases). Material for sequencing was PBMCs. This receptor was obtained from a man aged 25 to 40 in good health and CMV-seropositive. CDR3 bases: TGTGCCAGCAGTTTGGGACTGGTAAACGCCGAGCAGTACTTC. Protein product: CASSLGLVNAEQYF.